The 27 T cell receptor beta chains listed next were all sequenced from one sample in a study of cytomegalovirus exposure and HLA in healthy donors. The table came from immunoSEQ multiplex PCR; TCRdb's copy has only in-frame clones and leaves some out. The repertoire holds about 200,000 clones, with roughly 87% as singletons. Sequences were obtained from PBMCs. The receptors come from a woman aged 18-29 years in good health and CMV-seropositive.

As for this clone: This sample also contains other DNA sequences that code for the same CDR3. The rearrangement links TRBV9 to TRBJ2-7; 9 positions match TRBD2. The germline V gene encodes CDR1 SGDLS and CDR2 YYNGEE. The CDR3 totals 14 residues. V was clipped by 1 base and J by 2 bases; unmatched bases: 1. For the CDR3, the DNA is TGTGCCAGCAGCGTATCTAGCGGGGCCTACGAGCAGTACTTC. It yields the protein CASSVSSGAYEQYF.

This clone showed up many times. The chain combines TRBV9 with TRBJ1-1; a possible D gene is TRBD1 (5 bases). CDR1 SGDLS and CDR2 YYNGEE come from the germline V gene. The CDR3 is 16 residues long. V was trimmed by 2 bases and J by 0 bases, leaving 14 bases between them. CDR3 protein: CASSVSYRDLNTEAFF. The CDR3 DNA sequence: TGTGCCAGCAGCGTCAGTTACCGGGACTTGAACACTGAAGCTTTCTTT.

The chain combines TRBV5-1 with TRBJ2-3; 7 bases align to TRBD2. CDR1 is SGHRS and CDR2 is YFSETQ in the germline V gene. Trimming removed 4 bases from V and 6 bases from J; junction bases left unmatched: 11. This CDR3 is built from 15 residues. The CDR3 loop reads CASSREAGSVDTQYF. CDR3 nucleotides: TGCGCCAGCAGCAGGGAAGCGGGGAGTGTGGATACGCAGTATTTT. Full variable domain (missing parts from reference TRBV5-1 and TRBJ2-3): KAGVTQTPRYLIKTRGQQVTLSCSPISGHRSVSWYQQTPGQGLQFLFEYFSETQRNKGNFPGRFSGRQFSNSRSEMNVSTLELGDSALYLCASSREAGSVDTQYFGPGTRLTVL.

The chain is built from TRBV9 and TRBJ2-7; the match to TRBD1 covers 8 bases. V lost 3 bases to trimming and J lost 5 bases; unmatched junction nucleotides: 10. The CDR3 extends over 15 amino acids. Looked up from germline, CDR1 is SGDLS and CDR2 is YYNGEE. This chain's CDR3 is CASSEGWTGINEQYF. In DNA, the CDR3 is TGTGCCAGCAGCGAGGGGTGGACAGGGATTAACGAGCAGTACTTC.

The chain couples TRBV28 to TRBJ1-5; maybe TRBD1 (5 bases). CDR3 length equals 16 residues. The V and J ends lost 3 bases and 6 bases respectively, with 18 bases between them. Germline V lookup: CDR1 MDHEN, CDR2 SYDVKM. In nucleotides, the CDR3 is TGTGCCAGCAGTTTTTCAAACCGGGGGTTGAGTCAGCCCCAGCATTTT. This gives the protein CASSFSNRGLSQPQHF. The full variable domain, with the rest looked up from reference TRBV28 and TRBJ1-5, is DVKVTQSSRYLVKRTGEKVFLECVQDMDHENMFWYRQDPGLGLRLIYFSYDVKMKEKGDIPEGYSVSREKKERFSLILESASTNQTSMYLCASSFSNRGLSQPQHFGDGTRLSIL.

The gene calls are TRBV2 and TRBJ2-5, with a possible D match to TRBD2 (5 bases). V was clipped by 5 bases and J by 5 bases, with 12 bases between them. The CDR3 runs 13 residues. The V gene's germline CDR1 is SNHLY and CDR2 FYNNEI. CDR3 protein: CASSPEGGETQYF. CDR3 DNA: TGTGCCAGCAGTCCCGAAGGCGGGGAGACCCAGTACTTC.

The chain carries TRBV7-9 and TRBJ2-3; D is perhaps TRBD1 (7 bases). The CDR3 covers 14 residues. Trimming took 2 bases from V and 12 from J, leaving 18 bases between them. CDR1 SEHNR and CDR2 FQNEAQ come from the germline V gene (reference sequence). This CDR3 reads CASSLLGAEGAQYF. The CDR3 DNA sequence: TGTGCCAGCAGCTTACTCGGGGCGGAGGGGGCACAGTATTTT.

This CDR3 reads CASTNTGNYEQYF. The DNA for the CDR3 is TGTGCCAGCACCAACACGGGAAACTACGAGCAGTACTTC. The chain carries TRBV5-6 and TRBJ2-7, with D maybe TRBD2 (5 bases). Germline values: CDR1 SGHDT, CDR2 YYEEEE. The CDR3 totals 13 residues. Trimming shortened V by 6 bases and J by 3 bases, and 13 bases separated the two germline ends.

This rearrangement joins TRBV11-2 to TRBJ2-1; 7 bases agree with TRBD1. V shed 3 bases and J 8 bases; nucleotides not matched to a gene: 10. CDR1 is SGHAT and CDR2 is FQNNGV in the germline V gene. The CDR3 is 15 residues long. In DNA, the CDR3 is TGTGCCAGCAGCTTGGGCTCAAACAGGGGCCATGAGCAGTTCTTC. It yields the protein CASSLGSNRGHEQFF.

This clone came up many times. V usage is TRBV4-2 and J usage is TRBJ2-2; D gene uncertain. This CDR3 has 15 amino acids. Trimming removed 0 bases at V and 3 bases at J, with 8 bases between. Germline V gives CDR1 LGHNA, CDR2 YNFKEQ. The CDR3 is CASSQDRRDTGELFF. CDR3 bases: TGTGCCAGCAGCCAAGATCGTCGAGACACCGGGGAGCTGTTTTTT.

V gene TRBV2 combines with J gene TRBJ2-7; 11 bases align to TRBD2. The CDR3 is made up of 14 amino acids. The trim removed 4 bases at V and 4 bases at J, leaving 3 bases unmatched. Germline CDR1 and CDR2: SNHLY and FYNNEI. Here the CDR3 DNA reads TGTGCCAGCAGTGGCACTAGCGGGAGTTACGAGCAGTACTTC. It encodes CASSGTSGSYEQYF.

The chain recombines TRBV30 with TRBJ1-1; 7 bases fit TRBD1. This CDR3 contains 14 residues. Trimming removed 7 bases from V and 4 bases from J; junction bases left unmatched: 12. CDR1 and CDR2 (germline): GTSNPN, SVGIG (reference sequence). DNA of the CDR3: TGTGCCTCCGATCCCGGGACAGCAAGCACTGAAGCTTTCTTT. This sequence encodes CASDPGTASTEAFF.

The CDR3 reads CASSYSGHGGYEQYF. CDR3 DNA sequence: TGTGCCAGCAGTTACTCGGGCCATGGTGGATACGAGCAGTACTTC. The chain carries TRBV6-5 and TRBJ2-7; D call uncertain. Trimming pared 0 bases from V and 4 bases from J, leaving 13 bases between. From germline, CDR1 is MNHEY and CDR2 SVGAGI. The CDR3 length is 15 residues.

The rearrangement links TRBV29-1 to TRBJ2-5; 10 bases are a match to TRBD2. J gave up 5 bases and V 5 bases, and 8 bases lay outside the gene matches. The CDR3 spans 14 residues. Germline CDR1 reads SQVTM; CDR2 reads ANQGSEA. CDR3 DNA sequence: TGCAGCGTTCGGACCGGACTAGCGGATGAGACCCAGTACTTC. This encodes CSVRTGLADETQYF.

A word on this clone: This sample also contains other DNA sequences that code for the same CDR3. The V call is TRBV5-1, the J call TRBJ1-3, with D possibly matching TRBD1 (5 bases). In germline, CDR1 is SGHRS, CDR2 YFSETQ. Trimming took 2 bases from V and 0 from J, leaving 6 bases between them. The CDR3 length is 14 residues. CDR3 coding DNA: TGCGCCAGCAGCTTAGACAGCTCTGGAAACACCATATATTTT. Its translation is CASSLDSSGNTIYF.

The chain links TRBV27 to TRBJ2-7, with D possibly being TRBD2 (6 bases). Germline CDR1 MNHEY, CDR2 SMNVEV (reference sequence). The CDR3 is made up of 17 amino acids. Trimming pared 2 bases from V and 0 bases from J, leaving 17 bases between. In nucleotides, the CDR3 is TGTGCCAGCAGTTTAACTAGCACTTTTTTTAGCTCCTACGAGCAGTACTTC. Translation gives CASSLTSTFFSSYEQYF.

This chain links TRBV27 with TRBJ1-2; D is possibly TRBD1 (6 bases). This CDR3 comprises 15 residues. Trimming left V 5 bases short and J 8 bases short, with 21 bases between. Looked up from germline, CDR1 is MNHEY and CDR2 is SMNVEV (reference sequence). CDR3 region: CASSEAQGAGFGYTF. DNA of the CDR3: TGTGCCAGCAGTGAAGCACAGGGTGCAGGCTTCGGCTACACCTTC.

The chain employs TRBV10-3 and TRBJ1-2; 11 nucleotides align to TRBD1. This CDR3 has 14 residues. In germline, CDR1 is ENHRY, CDR2 SYGVKD. Trimming cost V 5 bases and J 3 bases; bases outside gene matches: 2. The CDR3 DNA follows: TGTGCCATCAGTCAGGACAGGGGGCACTATGGCTACACCTTC. It encodes CAISQDRGHYGYTF.

This chain connects TRBV5-1 to TRBJ1-2, with a possible D match to TRBD1 (5 bases). V lost 1 base, J lost 3 bases, and 10 bases lay in between. Germline assignment: CDR1 SGHRS and CDR2 YFSETQ. This CDR3 contains 14 residues. CDR3 nucleotide sequence: TGCGCCAGCAGCTTGCAGGGTGGGGACTATGGCTACACCTTC. Encoded protein: CASSLQGGDYGYTF.

The rearrangement uses TRBV28 and TRBJ2-1, with D possibly TRBD2 on 6 matching bases. The CDR3 runs 15 residues. Between the trimmed V and J ends, which lost 3 bases and 8 bases, there was a span of 17 bases. Germline V CDR1 and CDR2: MDHEN, SYDVKM. The CDR3 here is CASSFTHGGTDEQFF. The CDR3 DNA reads TGTGCCAGCAGTTTCACTCATGGAGGGACCGATGAGCAGTTCTTC.

The chain joins TRBV28 to TRBJ2-7; D may be TRBD2 (7 bases). The CDR3 consists of 14 residues. The ends were cut back, 6 bases at V and 5 bases at J, with 17 bases in the middle. Germline V gene lookup returns CDR1 MDHEN and CDR2 SYDVKM. This CDR3 reads CASSSQGGRDEQYF. The CDR3 bases are TGTGCCAGCAGCTCCCAAGGGGGGAGGGACGAGCAGTACTTC.

This sequence joins TRBV4-1 and TRBJ2-1; D not certain. This CDR3 region has 12 residues. V lost 0 bases to trimming and J lost 9 bases, with 6 bases between them. Germline CDR1 and CDR2: MGHRA and YSYEKL. CDR3 amino acids: CASSQDHVEQFF. In DNA, the CDR3 is TGCGCCAGCAGCCAAGATCATGTTGAGCAGTTCTTC.

The chain combines TRBV28 with TRBJ1-2, with D perhaps matching TRBD1 (5 bases). Trimming stripped 6 bases from V and 8 bases from J, with 19 bases between. Germline V gives CDR1 MDHEN, CDR2 SYDVKM. The CDR3 extends over 14 amino acids. In nucleotides, the CDR3 is TGTGCCAGCAGCCCATTTAGCGGGGCGCGGGGCTACACCTTC. Amino acid sequence: CASSPFSGARGYTF.

This clone was seen more than once but under ten times. CDR3 region: CASSPVPGEQFF. The CDR3 DNA reads TGCGCCAGCAGCCCAGTTCCAGGTGAGCAGTTCTTC. The J gene is TRBJ2-1, the V gene TRBV5-1; D gene uncertain. CDR3 length: 12 amino acids. Germline CDR1 and CDR2: SGHRS and YFSETQ. V was pared by 4 bases and J by 9 bases, with 11 bases between.

The V and J genes are TRBV6-1 and TRBJ2-1; 10 bases agree with TRBD2. CDR1 is MNHNS and CDR2 is SASEGT in the germline V gene. After removal of 0 bases from V and 4 bases from J, the junction contained 9 bases not matched to a gene. This CDR3 comprises 18 residues. The CDR3 DNA reads TGTGCCAGCAGTGAAGCCCGGCTAGCGGGAGCTCCGTACAATGAGCAGTTCTTC. This translates into CASSEARLAGAPYNEQFF.

The genes are TRBV5-1 and TRBJ1-2; no definite D call. Trimming left V 0 bases short and J 4 bases short, with 10 bases between. The CDR3 is 14 amino acids. Germline CDR1 is SGHRS and CDR2 is YFSETQ. CDR3 protein: CASSLGSSLYGYTF. The DNA of the CDR3 is TGCGCCAGCAGCTTGGGGTCCAGTCTCTATGGCTACACCTTC.

The chain combines TRBV27 with TRBJ2-3; TRBD2 matches at 11 bases. Germline CDR1 MNHEY, CDR2 SMNVEV (reference sequence). V shed 2 bases and J 5 bases; nucleotides not matched to a gene: 6. The CDR3 sequence is 16 residues long. The CDR3 loop is CASSLKGTSGRDTQYF. The CDR3, as DNA: TGTGCCAGCAGTTTAAAGGGTACTAGCGGGAGAGATACGCAGTATTTT.